The present entry profiles one T cell receptor (beta chain) with its context. The data were obtained in a study of blood T cell repertoires in COVID-19. Turning to the study itself: The United States, Italy and Spain supplied acute and convalescent COVID-19 samples. The cDNA or gDNA used as material had been derived from T cells, B-cell-depleted T cells, or PBMCs.

The method was immunoSEQ multiplex PCR; TCRdb's version includes in-frame clones alone and lacks a portion of them. The sample has 150,000 to 200,000 clones, about 90% seen once. This CDR3 region has 15 residues. Germline V gene lookup returns CDR1 MGHRA and CDR2 YSYEKL. The V gene end was trimmed by 0 bases and the J gene end by 3 bases; junction bases not matched to a gene: 2. The chain couples TRBV4-1 to TRBJ1-3, with TRBD1 matching over 7 bases. This receptor was taken from a woman in her late teens or twenties who had recovered from COVID-19. Sequenced sample: PBMCs or T cells enriched from blood (not recorded which). CDR3 sequence (DNA): TGCGCCAGCAGCCAAGATGCAGGGGGTGGAAACACCATATATTTT. The encoded protein is CASSQDAGGGNTIYF.